Shown below are 26 T cell receptor beta chains from a single sample sequenced in a study of T cells in Graves' hyperthyroidism and ophthalmopathy (dated by TCRdb to between 2018 and 2021). The library was produced with multiplex PCR. The data were produced on an Illumina HiSeq 2000. Amplification of TCR beta CDR3 regions was carried out from RNA transcripts. The first round of RT-PCR for the TCR CDR3 was performed with the HTBI primer set and the Qiagen OneStep RT-PCR kit. The public reads were reanalyzed by TCRdb: fastp trimming at Q25, MiXCR alignment, in-frame beta chains only. Rows with one shared CDR3 protein collapse into an entry with the most common genes and DNA. This sample holds roughly 380,000 distinct CDR3 sequences; roughly an eighth were observed only once. Roughly 4.8% of the sample is held by the ten biggest clonotypes. The sample comprised blood. The receptors were gathered from a woman aged 18-30 years with Graves' hyperthyroidism.

This clonotype was seen at least ten times. The V and J genes are TRBV6-1 and TRBJ1-2, with TRBD1 identical over 9 bases. With V trimmed by 3 bases and J by 6 bases, 5 bases remained unmatched. Germline V gene lookup returns CDR1 MNHNS and CDR2 SASEGT. The CDR3 is 14 amino acids. The CDR3 DNA sequence: TGTGCCAGCAGTGAGGGACAGGGACGGAATGGCTACACCTTC. It specifies CASSEGQGRNGYTF.

This clonotype was detected ten times or more. V gene TRBV20-1 combines with J gene TRBJ1-1, with 7 bases that match TRBD1. Germline lookup yields CDR1 DFQATT and CDR2 SNEGSKA (reference sequence). V dropped 4 bases and J dropped 3; count of bases not matched to a gene: 5. The CDR3 totals 13 residues. Written as DNA, the CDR3 is TGCAGTGCTACCGGGACAGAGGACACTGAAGCTTTCTTT. It specifies CSATGTEDTEAFF.

The chain combines TRBV5-1 with TRBJ2-7, with 8 bases lining up with TRBD2. This CDR3 region has 16 residues. With 4 bases clipped from V and 2 bases from J, the junction kept 11 bases outside the gene matches. Germline assignment: CDR1 SGHRS and CDR2 YFSETQ. The CDR3 DNA reads TGCGCCAGCAGCCAACCTGTGGCGGGAGGAACCTACGAGCAGTACTTC. Translating it yields CASSQPVAGGTYEQYF.

This clonotype was detected a few times. The gene calls are TRBV18 and TRBJ2-3, with D possibly TRBD2 on 5 matching bases. Trimming left V 2 bases short and J 0 bases short, with 12 bases between. This CDR3 contains 16 residues. CDR1 is KGHSH, CDR2 LQKENI, per germline. CDR3 in amino acids: CASSPVSGFSTDTQYF. The CDR3 DNA reads as TGTGCCAGCTCACCAGTCAGCGGCTTTAGCACAGATACGCAGTATTTT.

This clonotype came up a few times. The chain recombines TRBV6-5 with TRBJ2-1; perhaps TRBD2 as D (5 bases). The CDR3 consists of 13 residues. The V end lost 2 bases, the J end lost 9 bases, and 11 bases lay between the germline ends. Germline lookup yields CDR1 MNHEY and CDR2 SVGAGI. As DNA, the CDR3 is TGTGCCAGCAGTTACCCCGTAGCGCGTGAGCAGTTCTTC. It translates to CASSYPVAREQFF.

This rearrangement joins TRBV30 to TRBJ1-1, with TRBD1 identical over 7 bases. The CDR3 length is 12 residues. Germline lookup yields CDR1 GTSNPN and CDR2 SVGIG (reference sequence). The CDR3 reads CVGTEGNTEAFF. The CDR3 coding sequence is TGTGTCGGGACAGAAGGAAACACTGAAGCTTTCTTT.

The chain uses TRBV13 and TRBJ2-5; D is uncertain. V shed 4 bases and J shed 4 bases, with 22 bases lying between them. This CDR3 comprises 17 residues. The germline CDR1 and CDR2 sequences are PRHDT and FYEKMQ (reference sequence). This chain's CDR3 is CASSSKTGLPNRETQYF. The CDR3 DNA is TGTGCCAGCAGCTCAAAAACGGGTCTCCCAAACCGAGAGACCCAGTACTTC.

Many counts were recorded for this clonotype. The J gene is TRBJ1-2, the V gene TRBV9, with D tentatively TRBD1 (5 bases). CDR1 is SGDLS, CDR2 YYNGEE, per germline. The V and J ends lost 3 bases and 8 bases respectively, with 32 bases between them. The CDR3 consists of 19 residues. In nucleotides, the CDR3 is TGTGCCAGCAGCGACTCTACTATAGCCCGGGGGACGTATCAAGGAGGCTACACCTTC. Translation gives CASSDSTIARGTYQGGYTF. The whole variable domain, remainder taken from reference TRBV9 and TRBJ1-2, is DSGVTQTPKHLITATGQRVTLRCSPRSGDLSVYWYQQSLDQGLQFLIQYYNGEERAKGNILERFSAQQFPDLHSELNLSSLELGDSALYFCASSDSTIARGTYQGGYTFGSGTRLTVV.

This clonotype was found many times. One end of the junction varies from germline; a read error may be responsible. V and J are TRBV2 and TRBJ2-7, with D possibly TRBD1 on 6 matching bases. The CDR3 loop spans 16 amino acids. CDR1 SNHLY and CDR2 FYNNEI come from the germline V gene. The CDR3 region is CASSEAPTGLGHEQYF. The CDR3 DNA is TGTGCCAGCAGCGAAGCCCCCACAGGGTTGGGCCACGAGCAGTACTTC.

This clonotype was seen many times. The rearrangement joins TRBV5-1 to TRBJ2-7, with 8 bases that match TRBD1. The length of the CDR3 is 17 residues. J lost 2 bases, V lost 10 bases, and 20 bases had no gene match. Germline CDR1 reads SGHRS; CDR2 reads YFSETQ. CDR3 DNA sequence: TGCGCCGTTCCAAACAGGGGGGCCCCTCCTTGTGCCTACGAGCAGTACTTC. It yields the protein CAVPNRGAPPCAYEQYF.

This clonotype has ten or more counts. The chain uses TRBV28 and TRBJ1-1, with unresolved D. V lost 6 bases, J lost 1 base, and 9 bases lay in between. Germline V gene sequence: CDR1 MDHEN, CDR2 SYDVKM. The CDR3 spans 13 residues. CDR3 residues: CASRIEENTEAFF. CDR3 sequence (DNA): TGTGCCAGCAGGATAGAAGAGAACACTGAAGCTTTCTTT.

In its sample, this clonotype was seen many times. This chain uses TRBV27 with TRBJ2-1; 13 bases align to TRBD2. There are 15 residues in the CDR3. Germline-derived CDR1 and CDR2 are MNHEY and SMNVEV (reference sequence). V lost 5 bases, J lost 7 bases, and 5 bases stayed unmatched. The CDR3 DNA sequence: TGTGCCAGCAGTAGGACTAGCGGGAGAGTGAATGAGCAGTTCTTC. Protein: CASSRTSGRVNEQFF.

This clonotype appeared many times. V gene TRBV25-1 combines with J gene TRBJ2-5, with D unclear. Trimming removed 5 bases from V and 1 base from J, with 17 bases in between. The CDR3 is 16 amino acids. Germline CDR1 reads MGHDK; CDR2 reads SYGVNS. The CDR3 DNA reads as TGTGCCAGCAGTCCCTACCTTAGAGGATTCCAAGAGACCCAGTACTTC. It codes for CASSPYLRGFQETQYF.

Ten or more counts support this clonotype. The V call is TRBV20-1, the J call TRBJ2-5, with 11 bases matching TRBD2. The V gene end was trimmed by 0 bases and the J gene end by 2 bases; junction bases not matched to a gene: 8. Germline V gene lookup returns CDR1 DFQATT and CDR2 SNEGSKA (reference sequence). The CDR3 covers 17 residues. CDR3 DNA: TGCAGTGCTAGAGACCCACGACTAGCGGGACCTCAAGAGACCCAGTACTTC. It encodes CSARDPRLAGPQETQYF.

As DNA, the CDR3 is TGCGCCAGCAGCCAAGAAAAGCCAACAGGGGCAACTGGAAACACCATATATTTT. This codes for CASSQEKPTGATGNTIYF. The chain carries TRBV4-3 and TRBJ1-3; 7 positions match TRBD1. This CDR3 spans 18 amino acids. Germline CDR1 reads LGHNA; CDR2 reads YSLEER. Trimming removed 0 bases from V and 2 bases from J; junction bases left unmatched: 10.

J is TRBJ1-1 and V is TRBV19; no definite D call. Germline V gene lookup returns CDR1 LNHDA and CDR2 SQIVND (reference sequence). V was pared by 4 bases and J by 5 bases, with 14 bases between. The CDR3 is made up of 14 amino acids. The CDR3 sequence: CASSNGGWGTEAFF. The CDR3 DNA follows: TGTGCCAGTAGTAATGGAGGCTGGGGAACTGAAGCTTTCTTT.

This clonotype was observed many times. The gene calls are TRBV3-1 and TRBJ1-1, with a tentative D call TRBD1 (5 bases). This CDR3 spans 12 amino acids. Per germline, CDR1 LGHDT and CDR2 YNNKEL (reference sequence). Between the trimmed V and J ends, which lost 7 bases and 1 base, there was a span of 7 bases. CDR3 residues: CASTGSNTEAFF. CDR3 nucleotides: TGTGCCAGCACAGGGTCGAACACTGAAGCTTTCTTT.

The rearrangement joins TRBV5-5 to TRBJ2-3; D gene unclear. V lost 4 bases and J 6 bases, leaving 12 bases between the germline ends. CDR1 SGHKS and CDR2 YYEKEE come from the germline V gene (reference sequence). The CDR3 covers 13 residues. CDR3 nucleotides: TGTGCCAGCAGCCAAGTTGCAGCGGATACGCAGTATTTT. Protein: CASSQVAADTQYF.

In its sample, this clonotype was seen many times. This chain joins TRBV20-1 and TRBJ1-5; 8 nucleotides agree with TRBD1. Trimming at V came to 3 bases and at J to 4 bases, leaving 8 bases not matched to a gene. The CDR3 has 15 residues. The germline V gene has CDR1 DFQATT and CDR2 SNEGSKA (reference sequence). In nucleotides, the CDR3 is TGCAGTGCTAGCCGCGGACAGGGAGGGAATCAGCCCCAGCATTTT. It specifies CSASRGQGGNQPQHF.

This clonotype was seen many times. The V gene is TRBV27, the J gene TRBJ2-7; D not certain. This CDR3 contains 15 residues. Trimming stripped 6 bases from V and 3 bases from J, with 18 bases between. CDR1 is MNHEY, CDR2 SMNVEV, per germline (reference sequence). CDR3 nucleotide sequence: TGTGCCAGCAGCCCATTCGGCGCCTTATACTACGAGCAGTACTTC. Amino acid sequence: CASSPFGALYYEQYF.

The chain carries TRBV20-1 and TRBJ2-6; D is possibly TRBD1 (5 bases). Looked up from germline, CDR1 is DFQATT and CDR2 is SNEGSKA (reference sequence). Trimming left V 2 bases short and J 1 base short, with 12 bases between. The length of the CDR3 is 16 residues. Here the CDR3 DNA reads TGCAGTGCTAGAAGCGTCAGGGCTTCTGGGGCCAACGTCCTGACTTTC. This sequence encodes CSARSVRASGANVLTF.

This clonotype was detected only a few times. The chain combines TRBV11-2 with TRBJ2-1; D might be TRBD1 (6 bases). V lost 7 bases and J lost 2, with 15 bases in between. Germline V gene lookup returns CDR1 SGHAT and CDR2 FQNNGV. CDR3 size: 15 residues. For the CDR3, the DNA is TGTGCCAGCACCCAAACAGGGATCCCCTACAATGAGCAGTTCTTC. It specifies CASTQTGIPYNEQFF. Using reference TRBV11-2 and TRBJ2-1 for the parts outside the CDR3, the full variable domain is EAGVAQSPRYKIIEKRQSVAFWCNPISGHATLYWYQQILGQGPKLLIQFQNNGVVDDSQLPKDRFSAERLKGVDSTLKIQPAKLEDSAVYLCASTQTGIPYNEQFFGPGTRLTVL.

This clonotype was seen repeatedly, ten times or more. This chain connects TRBV10-3 to TRBJ1-5; possibly TRBD1 for D (5 bases). V dropped 2 bases and J dropped 2 bases, with 10 bases sitting between them. The CDR3 is 15 amino acids. CDR1 ENHRY and CDR2 SYGVKD come from the germline V gene. CDR3 protein: CAISEMGGGNQPQHF. The CDR3, as DNA: TGTGCCATCAGTGAGATGGGGGGAGGCAATCAGCCCCAGCATTTT.

The J gene is TRBJ2-3, the V gene TRBV3-1; TRBD2 aligns across 8 bases. Germline CDR1 is LGHDT and CDR2 is YNNKEL (reference sequence). V gave up 5 bases and J gave up 0 bases; unmatched junction bases: 7. The CDR3 runs 16 residues. The DNA of the CDR3 is TGTGCCAGCAGCAATGGACTAGCAGCTAGCACAGATACGCAGTATTTT. It codes for CASSNGLAASTDTQYF.

This clonotype was recorded many times. This chain joins TRBV28 and TRBJ2-7, with TRBD2 matching 9 bases. The CDR3 covers 15 residues. Germline loops: CDR1 MDHEN, CDR2 SYDVKM. The trim removed 6 bases at V and 2 bases at J, leaving 8 bases unmatched. The CDR3 spells CASSLGSGRAYEQYF. The CDR3, as DNA: TGTGCCAGCAGCCTTGGTAGCGGGAGAGCCTACGAGCAGTACTTC.

This clonotype was observed a few times. The chain couples TRBV6-2 or TRBV6-3 to TRBJ2-1; the match to TRBD2 covers 7 bases. Germline V gene lookup returns CDR1 MNHEY and CDR2 SVGEGT. With V trimmed by 7 bases and J by 2 bases, 5 bases remained unmatched. There are 14 residues in the CDR3. Here the CDR3 DNA reads TGTGCCAGCAAAGGAGCGGGACCCTACAATGAGCAGTTCTTC. Amino acid sequence: CASKGAGPYNEQFF.